This is a list of T cell receptor beta chains from one sample in a study of regulatory T cells in long-lasting Graves disease. TCRdb re-derived calls from the multiplex PCR reads in MiXCR, one entry per CDR3 protein. The repertoire has some 340,000 distinct CDR3 sequences, about 11% of them found once; the top ten carry over 15%. Another study also made use of these data, one on T cells in Graves' hyperthyroidism and ophthalmopathy.

Source: peripheral blood mononuclear cells (PBMCs), taken at new diagnosis, from a patient treated with antithyroid drugs. These TCRs come from a woman younger than 30 with Graves disease. The CDR3 runs from the conserved cysteine through the conserved F or W. The D gene is left open where the match is weak. Clone size is stated in some rows and not others, as once, few, many or a class when expanded.

V gene: TRBV12-3/TRBV12-4; J gene: TRBJ2-5; clone size: -; D gene: -; CDR3 protein: CASSSDFFFRLTQETQYF; CDR3 DNA: TGTGCCAGCAGTTCAGACTTCTTTTTTCGCCTAACCCAAGAGACCCAGTACTTC
V gene: TRBV4-3; J gene: TRBJ1-2; clone size: many; D gene: -; CDR3 protein: CASSQLIAGGYTF; CDR3 DNA: TGCGCCAGCAGCCAACTAATAGCGGGAGGCTACACCTTC
V gene: TRBV29-1; J gene: TRBJ2-1; clone size: many; D gene: TRBD2; CDR3 protein: CTFLQAGYNEQFF; CDR3 DNA: TGCACCTTTCTTCAAGCGGGGTACAATGAGCAGTTCTTC
V gene: TRBV6-1; J gene: TRBJ2-5; clone size: few; D gene: TRBD2; CDR3 protein: CASSNLAGGSETQYF; CDR3 DNA: TGTGCCAGCAGTAATCTAGCGGGGGGATCAGAGACCCAGTACTTC
V gene: TRBV7-8; J gene: TRBJ2-2; clone size: many; D gene: -; CDR3 protein: CASSLVRGPGELFF; CDR3 DNA: TGTGCCAGCAGCTTAGTGAGGGGACCCGGGGAGCTGTTTTTT
V gene: TRBV28; J gene: TRBJ1-5; clone size: many; D gene: TRBD1; CDR3 protein: CASSSGQFNQPQHF; CDR3 DNA: TGTGCCAGCAGCTCGGGACAGTTCAATCAGCCCCAGCATTTT
V gene: TRBV7-9; J gene: TRBJ2-1; clone size: many; D gene: -; CDR3 protein: CASSGRDLEQFF; CDR3 DNA: TGTGCCAGCAGCGGTCGGGACTTAGAGCAGTTCTTC
V gene: TRBV28; J gene: TRBJ2-7; clone size: -; D gene: -; CDR3 protein: CASRLGALADHPYEQYF; CDR3 DNA: TGTGCCAGCAGGTTAGGGGCCCTCGCCGATCACCCCTACGAGCAGTACTTC
V gene: TRBV12-3/TRBV12-4; J gene: TRBJ1-3; clone size: many; D gene: TRBD1; CDR3 protein: CASTTQGAIGNTIYF; CDR3 DNA: TGTGCCAGCACAACACAGGGGGCGATTGGAAACACCATATATTTT
V gene: TRBV5-5; J gene: TRBJ2-7; clone size: many; D gene: TRBD2; CDR3 protein: CASSLGAILGGNYEQYF; CDR3 DNA: TGTGCCAGCAGCTTGGGAGCTATCTTGGGGGGGAACTACGAGCAGTACTTC
V gene: TRBV15; J gene: TRBJ2-2; clone size: few; D gene: -; CDR3 protein: CATSGGSGELFF; CDR3 DNA: TGTGCCACCAGCGGGGGATCCGGGGAGCTGTTTTTT
V gene: TRBV12-3/TRBV12-4; J gene: TRBJ1-1; clone size: many; D gene: -; CDR3 protein: CASSLANRNTEAFF; CDR3 DNA: TGTGCCAGCAGTTTAGCTAACAGGAACACTGAAGCTTTCTTT
V gene: TRBV6-2/TRBV6-3; J gene: TRBJ2-7; clone size: few; D gene: -; CDR3 protein: CASREAYEQYF; CDR3 DNA: TGTGCCAGCAGGGAGGCCTACGAGCAGTACTTC
V gene: TRBV19; J gene: TRBJ2-1; clone size: few; D gene: TRBD2; CDR3 protein: CASSALAGQFF; CDR3 DNA: TGTGCCAGTAGTGCCTTAGCGGGGCAGTTCTTC
V gene: TRBV12-3/TRBV12-4; J gene: TRBJ1-3; clone size: many; D gene: -; CDR3 protein: CASSLSGGNTIYF; CDR3 DNA: TGTGCCAGCAGTTTATCAGGTGGAAACACCATATATTTT
V gene: TRBV10-2; J gene: TRBJ2-3; clone size: many; D gene: -; CDR3 protein: CASKLGGTADTQYF; CDR3 DNA: TGCGCCAGCAAACTAGGGGGGACCGCAGATACGCAGTATTTT
V gene: TRBV7-9; J gene: TRBJ2-1; clone size: many; D gene: -; CDR3 protein: CASSLAPWGQFF; CDR3 DNA: TGTGCCAGCAGCTTAGCACCTTGGGGGCAGTTCTTC
V gene: TRBV19; J gene: TRBJ2-1; clone size: few; D gene: TRBD2; CDR3 protein: CASSIALSGAYNEQFF; CDR3 DNA: TGTGCCAGTAGTATAGCCCTAAGCGGGGCCTACAATGAGCAGTTCTTC
V gene: TRBV12-3/TRBV12-4; J gene: TRBJ2-1; clone size: many; D gene: TRBD2; CDR3 protein: CASSLPRGGGLNEQFF; CDR3 DNA: TGTGCCAGCAGTTTACCTCGCGGGGGGGGCCTCAATGAGCAGTTCTTC
V gene: TRBV7-2; J gene: TRBJ2-1; clone size: many; D gene: TRBD2; CDR3 protein: CASSYASGVAGRGGEFF; CDR3 DNA: TGTGCCAGCAGCTACGCCAGTGGGGTAGCGGGGCGCGGGGGAGAGTTCTTC
V gene: TRBV6-9; J gene: TRBJ1-6; clone size: many; D gene: -; CDR3 protein: CASSYLAGRGRVGSPLHF; CDR3 DNA: TGTGCCAGCAGTTACCTTGCAGGAAGGGGCAGGGTCGGGTCACCCCTCCACTTT
V gene: TRBV12-3/TRBV12-4; J gene: TRBJ1-1; clone size: many; D gene: -; CDR3 protein: CASSSPGGAEAFF; CDR3 DNA: TGTGCCAGCAGTTCCCCAGGAGGAGCTGAAGCTTTCTTT
V gene: TRBV29-1; J gene: TRBJ1-2; clone size: many; D gene: TRBD1; CDR3 protein: CSVTTGVNGYGYTF; CDR3 DNA: TGCAGCGTCACGACAGGGGTTAATGGCTATGGCTACACCTTC
V gene: TRBV7-2; J gene: TRBJ2-4; clone size: many; D gene: -; CDR3 protein: CASSLFVGLQNIQYF; CDR3 DNA: TGTGCCAGCAGCTTATTCGTGGGGCTCCAAAACATTCAGTACTTC
V gene: TRBV9; J gene: TRBJ2-5; clone size: -; D gene: -; CDR3 protein: CASSVATIYGETQYF; CDR3 DNA: TGTGCCAGCAGCGTAGCTACTATTTATGGAGAGACCCAGTACTTC
V gene: TRBV27; J gene: TRBJ2-3; clone size: many; D gene: -; CDR3 protein: CASRRTRYTDTQYF; CDR3 DNA: TGTGCCAGCAGGCGGACCCGCTACACAGATACGCAGTATTTT
V gene: TRBV7-2; J gene: TRBJ2-7; clone size: -; D gene: TRBD2; CDR3 protein: CASSHTSPGLGVDEQYF; CDR3 DNA: TGTGCCAGCAGCCACACGTCGCCGGGACTAGGCGTCGACGAGCAGTACTTC
V gene: TRBV6-9; J gene: TRBJ1-3; clone size: many; D gene: -; CDR3 protein: CASSYSLGGNTIYF; CDR3 DNA: TGTGCCAGCAGTTACTCTCTGGGTGGAAACACCATATATTTT
V gene: TRBV12-3/TRBV12-4; J gene: TRBJ2-2; clone size: many; D gene: -; CDR3 protein: CASTRAVGGNTGELFF; CDR3 DNA: TGTGCCAGCACTCGCGCCGTGGGAGGGAACACCGGGGAGCTGTTTTTT
V gene: TRBV29-1; J gene: TRBJ1-1; clone size: many; D gene: -; CDR3 protein: CSVFFTVNTEAFF; CDR3 DNA: TGCAGCGTTTTTTTTACAGTGAACACTGAAGCTTTCTTT
V gene: TRBV12-3/TRBV12-4; J gene: TRBJ1-3; clone size: -; D gene: -; CDR3 protein: CASSLRGRNTICF; CDR3 DNA: TGTGCCAGCAGTTTGAGGGGACGAAACACCATATGTTTT
V gene: TRBV19; J gene: TRBJ2-1; clone size: few; D gene: TRBD2; CDR3 protein: CASSSGLAPNEQFF; CDR3 DNA: TGTGCCAGTAGTTCGGGACTAGCACCCAATGAGCAGTTCTTC
V gene: TRBV5-1; J gene: TRBJ2-5; clone size: many; D gene: -; CDR3 protein: CASSVGAPRTQYF; CDR3 DNA: TGCGCCAGCAGCGTAGGGGCCCCAAGGACCCAGTACTTC
V gene: TRBV27; J gene: TRBJ2-2; clone size: many; D gene: -; CDR3 protein: CASSLAFRRTLGVVTGELFF; CDR3 DNA: TGTGCCAGCAGTTTAGCCTTTCGACGGACGCTAGGGGTTGTCACCGGGGAGCTGTTTTTT
V gene: TRBV19; J gene: TRBJ2-1; clone size: few; D gene: TRBD2; CDR3 protein: CASSIGTSGRAKGEQFF; CDR3 DNA: TGTGCCAGTAGTATTGGGACTAGCGGGAGGGCTAAGGGTGAGCAGTTCTTC
V gene: TRBV5-4; J gene: TRBJ1-2; clone size: once; D gene: -; CDR3 protein: CASSLAKLYGYTF; CDR3 DNA: TGTGCCAGCAGCTTGGCAAAACTCTATGGCTACACCTTC
V gene: TRBV13; J gene: TRBJ1-6; clone size: few; D gene: -; CDR3 protein: CASSIVGQQGVNSPLHF; CDR3 DNA: TGTGCCAGCAGTATAGTAGGCCAGCAGGGAGTTAATTCACCCCTCCACTTT
V gene: TRBV2; J gene: TRBJ1-5; clone size: few; D gene: -; CDR3 protein: CASTRGDQPQHF; CDR3 DNA: TGTGCCAGCACCAGGGGAGATCAGCCCCAGCATTTT
V gene: TRBV11-1; J gene: TRBJ2-5; clone size: -; D gene: -; CDR3 protein: CASTRSQQETQYF; CDR3 DNA: TGTGCCAGCACCCGCTCACAACAAGAGACCCAGTACTTC
V gene: TRBV7-9; J gene: TRBJ1-2; clone size: -; D gene: -; CDR3 protein: CASSPWGANYGYTF; CDR3 DNA: TGTGCCAGCAGCCCCTGGGGGGCTAACTATGGCTACACCTTC
V gene: TRBV6-9; J gene: TRBJ2-6; clone size: -; D gene: TRBD1; CDR3 protein: CASSYRTGNHLSGANVLTF; CDR3 DNA: TGTGCCAGCAGTTACCGGACAGGGAATCACCTATCTGGGGCCAACGTCCTGACTTTC
V gene: TRBV4-1; J gene: TRBJ2-5; clone size: many; D gene: -; CDR3 protein: CASSQVWGETQYF; CDR3 DNA: TGCGCCAGCAGCCAAGTTTGGGGCGAGACCCAGTACTTC
V gene: TRBV6-2/TRBV6-3; J gene: TRBJ2-1; clone size: many; D gene: -; CDR3 protein: CASSYSVGRYNEQFF; CDR3 DNA: TGTGCCAGCAGTTACTCTGTTGGACGGTACAATGAGCAGTTCTTC
V gene: TRBV5-1; J gene: TRBJ1-1; clone size: -; D gene: -; CDR3 protein: CASSLPGGRGTEAFF; CDR3 DNA: TGCGCCAGCAGCTTGCCTGGTGGCAGGGGTACTGAAGCTTTCTTT
V gene: TRBV7-2; J gene: TRBJ1-1; clone size: many; D gene: -; CDR3 protein: CASSLAGVGGPSAGTEAFF; CDR3 DNA: TGTGCCAGCAGCTTAGCTGGGGTCGGGGGTCCGTCGGCCGGGACTGAAGCTTTCTTT
V gene: TRBV28; J gene: TRBJ2-6; clone size: many; D gene: -; CDR3 protein: CAISTPVGANVLTF; CDR3 DNA: TGTGCCATCAGCACCCCAGTGGGGGCCAACGTCCTGACTTTC
V gene: TRBV18; J gene: TRBJ1-1; clone size: many; D gene: -; CDR3 protein: CASSQGMNTEAFF; CDR3 DNA: TGTGCCAGCTCACAGGGTATGAACACTGAAGCTTTCTTT
V gene: TRBV18; J gene: TRBJ2-3; clone size: few; D gene: TRBD2; CDR3 protein: CASSRRTSGKERDTQYF; CDR3 DNA: TGTGCCAGCTCTCGTCGGACTAGCGGGAAGGAGAGAGATACGCAGTATTTT
V gene: TRBV6-2/TRBV6-3; J gene: TRBJ2-1; clone size: -; D gene: -; CDR3 protein: CVSSYSYRKSSYNEQFF; CDR3 DNA: TGTGTCAGCAGTTACTCGTACAGGAAAAGCTCCTACAATGAGCAGTTCTTC
V gene: TRBV12-3/TRBV12-4; J gene: TRBJ2-1; clone size: many; D gene: TRBD2; CDR3 protein: CASSFGSTGGFLNEQFF; CDR3 DNA: TGTGCCAGCAGTTTCGGGTCGACGGGAGGGTTCTTGAATGAGCAGTTCTTC